These T cell receptor beta chains were read from a single sample in a study of blood T cell repertoires in COVID-19. TCRdb's copy holds only in-frame clones and misses some; the assay was immunoSEQ multiplex PCR. The sample contains about 190,000 clones, approximately 81% of which appear only once. Sequencing was carried out using peripheral blood. These receptors all come from a human donor in a cohort sampled during active COVID-19. The CDR3 runs from the conserved cysteine through the conserved F or W. A D gene is named only where the DNA matches it firmly. Size is omitted from some rows. Given values are once, few, many or a class for expanded clones.

-	TRBJ2-5	TRBV5-1	-	CASSLEGGTQYF	TGCGCCAGCAGCTTGGAAGGGGGGACCCAGTACTTC
-	TRBJ2-1	TRBV5-1	TRBD2	CASSYGGLAGGPGNEQFF	TGCGCCAGCAGCTACGGGGGACTAGCGGGAGGGCCAGGGAATGAGCAGTTCTTC
-	TRBJ1-3	TRBV10-3	TRBD1	CAISEKQGIINTIYF	TGTGCCATCAGTGAAAAACAGGGGATTATAAACACCATATATTTT
-	TRBJ1-5	TRBV29-1	TRBD1	CSVADRGDQPQHF	TGCAGCGTGGCTGACAGGGGGGATCAGCCCCAGCATTTT
-	TRBJ2-3	TRBV7-2	TRBD2	CASSLTSGGADTQYF	TGTGCCAGCAGCCTTACTAGCGGGGGCGCAGATACGCAGTATTTT
-	TRBJ2-1	TRBV24-1	-	CATAGSGNEQFF	TGTGCCACCGCCGGGAGCGGCAATGAGCAGTTCTTC
once	TRBJ2-2	TRBV4-1	-	CASSQGPTGELFF	TGCGCCAGCAGTCAGGGCCCCACCGGGGAGCTGTTTTTT
-	TRBJ1-2	TRBV18	-	CASSPDTYGYTF	TGTGCCAGCTCACCGGACACCTATGGCTACACCTTC
-	TRBJ2-7	TRBV5-1	TRBD1	CASSMTTGTGGYEQYF	TGCGCCAGCAGCATGACAACCGGGACAGGAGGCTACGAGCAGTACTTC
-	TRBJ2-3	TRBV5-1	TRBD2	CASSSRASGNPTDTQYF	TGCGCCAGCAGCTCGCGGGCTAGCGGGAACCCCACAGATACGCAGTATTTT
once	TRBJ2-4	TRBV6-5	TRBD1	CASRSGTGGRDIQYF	TGTGCCAGCAGGTCCGGGACAGGGGGCCGGGACATTCAGTACTTC
many	TRBJ2-1	TRBV30	-	CAWNPLAYNEQFF	TGTGCCTGGAATCCTCTAGCCTACAATGAGCAGTTCTTC